These T cell receptor beta chains were read from a single sample in a study of somatic mutations in cytotoxic T cells in rheumatoid arthritis. Profiled with immunoSEQ multiplex PCR; TCRdb holds only in-frame clones, not every one. This table holds around 12,000 clones, 70% to 80% found once. The specimen sequenced was CD8+ T cells sorted from blood. The receptors were gathered from an adult with rheumatoid arthritis. The CDR3 runs from the conserved cysteine through the conserved F or W. D genes are given only for firm matches. Clone size is shown for a subset of rows, as once, few, many or a class of expanded clone.

NA,TRBV4-3,TRBJ2-7,TRBD1,TGCGCCAGCAGCCAAGATACGACAGGGGGGTACGAGCAGTACTTC,CASSQDTTGGYEQYF
few,TRBV28,TRBJ1-3,NA,TGTGCCAGCAGTTTTGGACTCGGGACGGCAGGAAACACCATATATTTT,CASSFGLGTAGNTIYF
few,TRBV2,TRBJ2-1,NA,TGTGCCAGCACCTTCGGGTCGAGCTCCTACAATGAGCAGTTCTTC,CASTFGSSSYNEQFF
once,TRBV10-3,TRBJ2-7,NA,TGTGCCATCAGTGAGTCGCAAGTCGGCTACGAGCAGTACTTC,CAISESQVGYEQYF
NA,TRBV6-1,TRBJ2-1,TRBD2,TGTGCCAGCAGTGAACCGAGACTAGCGGGAGGGCCCGAGTTCTTC,CASSEPRLAGGPEFF
few,TRBV7-2,TRBJ2-7,TRBD2,TGTGCCAGCAGCTTTCGGACTAGCGGGGGCTACGAGCAGTACTTC,CASSFRTSGGYEQYF
NA,TRBV29-1,TRBJ2-2,TRBD1,TGCAGCGTCGAATTCCGGGACAGGGGCACCGGGGAGCTGTTTTTT,CSVEFRDRGTGELFF
NA,TRBV7-2,TRBJ1-6,NA,TGTGCCAGCAGCGCCGCGGACCTCTCGCCCCACTTT,CASSAADLSPHF
NA,TRBV5-1,TRBJ2-1,NA,TGCGCCAGCAGCCTGGGGGTCGGGAAGGGGGTAGGGAATGAGCAGTTCTTC,CASSLGVGKGVGNEQFF
NA,TRBV9,TRBJ1-5,TRBD1,TGTGCCAGCAGCGTAGCTAAGGGGACAGGGGTCCTCCAGGCTAATCGGCCCCAGCATTTT,CASSVAKGTGVLQANRPQHF
NA,TRBV6-5,TRBJ2-2,NA,TGTGCCAGCAGTTACCGGGACGGGGGCACCGGGGAGCTGTTTTTT,CASSYRDGGTGELFF
NA,TRBV21-1,TRBJ1-1,NA,TGTGCCAGCAGCAAGACGACAGATAACACTGAAGCTTTCTTT,CASSKTTDNTEAFF
NA,TRBV2,TRBJ2-1,NA,TGTGCCGGTACTAGCTACAATGAGCAGTTCTTC,CAGTSYNEQFF